Following are 26 T cell receptor beta chains from one sample sequenced in a study of technical replicates of blood from several donors (dated by TCRdb to about 2017). The method was the immunoSEQ multiplex PCR assay. TCRdb took over this immuneACCESS table, retaining in-frame rearrangements with V and J assigned. Such tables are incomplete; in checked studies, under half of the missing clones stem from an unresolved V gene, and the remainder is unexplained. The sample includes about 87,000 clones, with 85% to 95% observed a single time. The ten largest clones add up to more than 0.3% of the sample. The material sequenced was T cells isolated from PBMCs. Receptors were obtained from a human donor in good health.

V usage is TRBV5-6 and J usage is TRBJ1-4; D unresolved. The CDR3 extends over 16 amino acids. Trimming took off 0 bases at V and 8 bases at J, with 17 bases between the two ends. Germline lookup yields CDR1 SGHDT and CDR2 YYEEEE. The CDR3 reads CASSLEWSNRGEKLFF. The CDR3 nucleotides are TGTGCCAGCAGCTTGGAATGGAGCAATCGCGGAGAAAAACTGTTTTTT.

J is TRBJ2-3 and V is TRBV27; maybe TRBD1 (6 bases). Germline lookup yields CDR1 MNHEY and CDR2 SMNVEV (reference sequence). CDR3 length equals 14 residues. V lost 5 bases, J lost 1 base, and 10 bases lay in between. The CDR3 sequence is CASSPWTGTDTQYF. As DNA, the CDR3 is TGTGCCAGCAGTCCATGGACAGGCACAGATACGCAGTATTTT.

The genes are TRBV28 and TRBJ1-3, with D hard to call. Germline assignment: CDR1 MDHEN and CDR2 SYDVKM. V shed 2 bases and J shed 0 bases, with 8 bases lying between them. CDR3 length: 15 amino acids. CDR3 region: CASSLIRSSGNTIYF. DNA for the CDR3: TGTGCCAGCAGTTTAATCAGAAGCTCTGGAAACACCATATATTTT. Based on the CDR3 plus reference TRBV28 and TRBJ1-3, the full variable domain is DVKVTQSSRYLVKRTGEKVFLECVQDMDHENMFWYRQDPGLGLRLIYFSYDVKMKEKGDIPEGYSVSREKKERFSLILESASTNQTSMYLCASSLIRSSGNTIYFGEGSWLTVV.

This chain joins TRBV6-5 and TRBJ1-1; TRBD1 might be the D (5 bases). This CDR3 is 13 amino acids long. Germline CDR1 is MNHEY and CDR2 is SVGAGI. Between the trimmed V and J ends, which lost 4 bases and 5 bases, there was a span of 11 bases. The CDR3: CASSWWQGTEAFF. The CDR3 nucleotides are TGTGCCAGCAGTTGGTGGCAGGGTACTGAAGCTTTCTTT.

The V call is TRBV25-1, the J call TRBJ1-1; 12 bases map to TRBD1. The CDR3 is 15 residues long. The trim removed 5 bases at V and 5 bases at J, leaving 6 bases unmatched. From germline, CDR1 is MGHDK and CDR2 SYGVNS. The CDR3: CASSSPGQGATEAFF. The DNA for the CDR3 is TGTGCCAGCAGTTCCCCGGGACAGGGGGCAACTGAAGCTTTCTTT.

This chain uses TRBV6-1 with TRBJ2-2; perhaps TRBD1 as D (6 bases). Germline loops: CDR1 MNHNS, CDR2 SASEGT. The V gene lost 3 bases and the J gene lost 5 bases, with 16 bases spanning the gap. The CDR3 extends over 16 amino acids. CDR3 coding DNA: TGTGCCAGCAGTGAGCAACCCAGGGGTCAGACCGGGGAGCTGTTTTTT. As protein: CASSEQPRGQTGELFF.

In this sample, this clone turned up once. The J gene is TRBJ2-2, the V gene TRBV6-5; 7 nucleotides match TRBD1. CDR1 is MNHEY and CDR2 is SVGAGI in the germline V gene. Trimming removed 8 bases from V and 1 base from J; junction bases left unmatched: 4. The CDR3 runs to 14 residues. The CDR3 DNA sequence: TGTGCCAGCGGCAGGACAGGGAACACCGGGGAGCTGTTTTTT. Translating gives CASGRTGNTGELFF.

CDR3 nucleotides: TGTGCCAGCAGCTTAATGACAGGGGGAAAAAATGAGCAGTTCTTC. Its protein is CASSLMTGGKNEQFF. The chain links TRBV7-2 to TRBJ2-1; 9 positions agree with TRBD1. The CDR3 runs to 15 residues. The germline gives CDR1 SGHTA, CDR2 FQGNSA. Trimming at V came to 2 bases and at J to 7 bases, leaving 6 bases not matched to a gene.

The chain has TRBV5-6 and TRBJ1-2; D uncertain. The CDR3 runs to 15 residues. Germline CDR1 reads SGHDT; CDR2 reads YYEEEE. Trimming shortened V by 3 bases and J by 1 base, and 13 bases separated the two germline ends. DNA of the CDR3: TGTGCCAGCAGCTCATACCGGGAGAATAACTATGGCTACACCTTC. Its translation is CASSSYRENNYGYTF.

The V and J genes are TRBV27 and TRBJ1-2, with no clear D. Trimming stripped 5 bases from V and 2 bases from J, with 9 bases between. CDR3 length: 13 amino acids. Germline CDR1 and CDR2: MNHEY and SMNVEV (reference sequence). As DNA, the CDR3 is TGTGCCAGCAGTCCCTCTATGAACTATGGCTACACCTTC. Protein product: CASSPSMNYGYTF.

The chain combines TRBV9 with TRBJ2-6, with 12 bases matching TRBD2. The J segment lost 0 bases and the V segment lost 2 bases, leaving 3 bases of the junction unmatched. CDR3 size: 18 residues. The germline V gene encodes CDR1 SGDLS and CDR2 YYNGEE. CDR3 DNA: TGTGCCAGCAGCGTTGGGACTAGCGGGTACTCTGGGGCCAACGTCCTGACTTTC. It encodes CASSVGTSGYSGANVLTF. Filled out from reference TRBV9 and TRBJ2-6, the complete variable domain reads DSGVTQTPKHLITATGQRVTLRCSPRSGDLSVYWYQQSLDQGLQFLIQYYNGEERAKGNILERFSAQQFPDLHSELNLSSLELGDSALYFCASSVGTSGYSGANVLTFGAGSRLTVL.

Note on this clone: The junction departs from germline at one end; a sequencing error may be responsible. The chain recombines TRBV5-1 with TRBJ1-2; the D is unclear. Looked up from germline, CDR1 is SGHRS and CDR2 is YFSETQ. This CDR3 is built from 14 residues. The CDR3 loop reads CASSQDTSPVTSFF. DNA of the CDR3: TGCGCCAGCAGCCAAGACACTTCTCCAGTAACATCCTTCTTC. The full variable domain, rest sourced from reference TRBV5-1 and TRBJ1-2, is KAGVTQTPRYLIKTRGQQVTLSCSPISGHRSVSWYQQTPGQGLQFLFEYFSETQRNKGNFPGRFSGRQFSNSRSEMNVSTLELGDSALYLCASSQDTSPVTSFFGSGTRLTVV.

The V gene is TRBV6-4, the J gene TRBJ1-2; D ambiguous. V lost 2 bases to trimming and J lost 4 bases, with 8 bases between them. The CDR3 totals 13 residues. Germline V CDR1 and CDR2: MRHNA, SNTAGT. CDR3 bases: TGTGCCAGCAGTGACCTACTAGGCTATGGCTACACCTTC. This sequence encodes CASSDLLGYGYTF.

The rearrangement uses TRBV7-9 and TRBJ1-4; 7 bases agree with TRBD1. The CDR3 runs to 14 residues. After removal of 5 bases from V and 4 bases from J, the junction contained 4 bases not matched to a gene. CDR1 and CDR2 (germline): SEHNR, FQNEAQ (reference sequence). The CDR3 protein is CASSPGTVNEKLFF. The CDR3 DNA reads as TGTGCCAGCAGCCCCGGGACAGTTAATGAAAAACTGTTTTTT.

The gene calls are TRBV4-1 and TRBJ2-7; D not certain. V was shortened by 5 bases and J by 1 base, with 12 bases between the two germline ends. Per the germline V gene, CDR1 is MGHRA and CDR2 is YSYEKL. The CDR3 spans 14 residues. This CDR3 is CASSYFGESYEQYF. DNA of the CDR3: TGCGCCAGCAGCTACTTTGGTGAGTCCTACGAGCAGTACTTC.

The rearrangement uses TRBV7-8 and TRBJ1-4; possibly TRBD1 for D (6 bases). Trimming pared 6 bases from V and 2 bases from J, leaving 13 bases between. This CDR3 comprises 15 residues. The V gene's germline CDR1 is SGHVS and CDR2 FQNEAQ. DNA of the CDR3: TGTGCCAGCAGAAAACAGGGAGCTACTAATGAAAAACTGTTTTTT. Translation gives CASRKQGATNEKLFF.

This chain uses TRBV5-1 with TRBJ2-1; 7 nucleotides agree with TRBD2. This CDR3 contains 15 residues. The V gene end was trimmed by 6 bases and the J gene end by 4 bases; junction bases not matched to a gene: 10. CDR1 is SGHRS, CDR2 YFSETQ, per germline. CDR3 in amino acids: CASIPAGEGYNEQFF. For the CDR3, the DNA is TGCGCCAGCATCCCAGCTGGGGAGGGTTACAATGAGCAGTTCTTC.

This chain connects TRBV6-1 to TRBJ1-2, with TRBD1 matching 10 bases. This CDR3 region has 15 residues. V lost 4 bases to trimming and J lost 3 bases; unmatched junction nucleotides: 5. Germline lookup yields CDR1 MNHNS and CDR2 SASEGT. DNA of the CDR3: TGTGCCAGCAGTGGGCCGGGACAGGGGTACTATGGCTACACCTTC. Translating gives CASSGPGQGYYGYTF.

Only one count was recorded for this clone. V is TRBV5-1 and J is TRBJ1-2; D might be TRBD1 (6 bases). The CDR3 spans 16 residues. Germline V gene lookup returns CDR1 SGHRS and CDR2 YFSETQ. V shed 4 bases and J shed 5 bases, with 21 bases lying between them. The chain's CDR3 is CASSDDRTPFGYGYTF. As DNA, the CDR3 is TGCGCCAGCAGCGACGACAGGACCCCCTTTGGGTATGGCTACACCTTC.

The V call is TRBV6-6, the J call TRBJ1-1; D remains unclear. Germline-derived CDR1 and CDR2 are MNHNY and SVGAGI (reference sequence). Trimming stripped 7 bases from V and 4 bases from J, with 7 bases between. CDR3 length: 11 amino acids. The CDR3 here is CASMRSTEAFF. The DNA for the CDR3 is TGTGCCAGCATGAGAAGCACTGAAGCTTTCTTT.

This clone came up once. This chain links TRBV6-4 with TRBJ1-5, with 10 nucleotides matching TRBD1. This CDR3 contains 18 residues. Germline V gives CDR1 MRHNA, CDR2 SNTAGT. V dropped 10 bases and J dropped 1; count of bases not matched to a gene: 16. CDR3 in amino acids: CATPVRRQGAVSNQPQHF. CDR3 DNA: TGTGCCACCCCCGTACGGCGACAGGGGGCGGTCAGCAATCAGCCCCAGCATTTT.

Concerning this clone: The sample carries other DNA sequences with the same CDR3. The chain has TRBV19 and TRBJ1-1; TRBD1 agrees at 8 bases. This CDR3 is built from 14 residues. V was clipped by 6 bases and J by 0 bases; unmatched bases: 3. The V gene's germline CDR1 is LNHDA and CDR2 SQIVND (reference sequence). The CDR3 region is CASRRTGLNTEAFF. The DNA of the CDR3 is TGTGCCAGTAGAAGGACAGGGCTGAACACTGAAGCTTTCTTT. The entire variable domain, with the rest obtained from reference TRBV19 and TRBJ1-1, is as follows: DGGITQSPKYLFRKEGQNVTLSCEQNLNHDAMYWYRQDPGQGLRLIYYSQIVNDFQKGDIAEGYSVSREKKESFPLTVTSAQKNPTAFYLCASRRTGLNTEAFFGQGTRLTVV.

J is TRBJ2-7 and V is TRBV7-9, with 8 bases matching TRBD1. V trimming: 5 bases; J trimming: 3 bases; junction bases outside the gene matches: 9. The CDR3 loop spans 15 amino acids. Germline V gene lookup returns CDR1 SEHNR and CDR2 FQNEAQ (reference sequence). The CDR3 here is CASSPQGELIYEQYF. CDR3 DNA sequence: TGTGCCAGCAGCCCACAGGGGGAACTAATCTACGAGCAGTACTTC.

This chain connects TRBV11-1 to TRBJ2-7; 9 nucleotides align to TRBD2. Germline lookup yields CDR1 SGHAT and CDR2 FQDESV (reference sequence). Losses at the gene ends were 6 bases for V and 4 bases for J; bases not matched to a gene: 10. The CDR3 contains 15 residues. The CDR3 DNA reads TGTGCCAGCAGACACCACTCTAGCGGGAAGTACGAGCAGTACTTC. This translates into CASRHHSSGKYEQYF.

The J gene is TRBJ1-5, the V gene TRBV9; no definite D call. The V end lost 0 bases, the J end lost 3 bases, and 10 bases lay between the germline ends. Germline V gene lookup returns CDR1 SGDLS and CDR2 YYNGEE. CDR3 length: 15 residues. This CDR3 reads CASSVASGLNQPQHF. The CDR3 DNA sequence: TGTGCCAGCAGCGTAGCGTCAGGTCTCAATCAGCCCCAGCATTTT.

The rearrangement links TRBV4-1 to TRBJ2-1, with 7 bases lining up with TRBD2. The CDR3 runs to 14 residues. Germline trimming cut 4 bases from V and 1 base from J; bases unmatched to any gene: 1. The V gene's germline CDR1 is MGHRA and CDR2 YSYEKL. CDR3 amino acids: CASSRGGSYNEQFF. DNA of the CDR3: TGCGCCAGCAGCCGGGGGGGGTCCTACAATGAGCAGTTCTTC.